A single sample gave rise to the 8 T cell receptor beta chains below, sequenced in a study of blood T cell repertoires in COVID-19. Only in-frame clones appear in the TCRdb table, and some are missing; sequencing was by immunoSEQ multiplex PCR. The sample has some 150,000 clones, roughly 85% seen once. Sequenced sample: PBMCs or T cells enriched from blood (not recorded which). The source is a woman between 50 and 59 years old who had recovered from COVID-19.

The genes are TRBV18 and TRBJ1-1; possibly TRBD1 for D (5 bases). Germline CDR1 and CDR2: KGHSH and LQKENI. This CDR3 is 13 amino acids long. V dropped 2 bases and J dropped 3 bases, with 7 bases sitting between them. This CDR3 is CASSPKGDTEAFF. The CDR3, as DNA: TGTGCCAGCTCACCAAAAGGGGACACTGAAGCTTTCTTT. Full variable domain (rest looked up from reference TRBV18 and TRBJ1-1): NAGVMQNPRHLVRRRGQEARLRCSPMKGHSHVYWYRQLPEEGLKFMVYLQKENIIDESGMPKERFSAEFPKEGPSILRIQQVVRGDSAAYFCASSPKGDTEAFFGQGTRLTVV.

This clone was observed a handful of times. This sequence joins TRBV5-4 and TRBJ1-3; D perhaps matches TRBD1 (6 bases). The CDR3 sequence is 16 residues long. Trimming took 1 base from V and 2 from J, leaving 13 bases between them. From germline, CDR1 is SGHNT and CDR2 YYREEE (reference sequence). CDR3: CASSLYTGHAGNTIYF. The CDR3 DNA is TGTGCCAGCAGCTTGTATACAGGGCATGCTGGAAACACCATATATTTT.

The J gene is TRBJ2-7, the V gene TRBV5-1; D might be TRBD2 (5 bases). Germline CDR1 SGHRS, CDR2 YFSETQ. This CDR3 contains 14 residues. With 5 bases removed from V and 2 bases from J, the gap between germline ends came to 14 bases. In DNA form, the CDR3 reads TGCGCCAGCAGAAGCGGCGGCGTGACCTACGAGCAGTACTTC. Translating it yields CASRSGGVTYEQYF.

The chain is built from TRBV20-1 and TRBJ2-1; possible D gene TRBD1, 6 bases. Germline assignment: CDR1 DFQATT and CDR2 SNEGSKA (reference sequence). The CDR3 length is 15 residues. Trimming took 3 bases from V and 3 from J, leaving 15 bases between them. The CDR3 region has the DNA TGCAGTGCTAGTCTTGGGGGCCTAATCTACAATGAGCAGTTCTTC. It yields the protein CSASLGGLIYNEQFF.

In nucleotides, the CDR3 is TGTGCCAGCAGCCGAGGGTTTGACCGAGGAGATACGCAGTATTTT. This encodes CASSRGFDRGDTQYF. The chain combines TRBV6-5 with TRBJ2-3; D perhaps matches TRBD2 (5 bases). V lost 6 bases, J lost 5 bases, and 18 bases lay in between. Germline loops: CDR1 MNHEY, CDR2 SVGAGI. This CDR3 comprises 15 residues.

The chain combines TRBV6-5 with TRBJ1-2; TRBD1 agrees at 8 bases. V trimming: 5 bases; J trimming: 4 bases; junction bases outside the gene matches: 6. This CDR3 has 14 amino acids. Looked up from germline, CDR1 is MNHEY and CDR2 is SVGAGI. CDR3 bases: TGTGCCAGCAGTCGGACAGGGAGGATCTATGGCTACACCTTC. It is translated as CASSRTGRIYGYTF.

The rearrangement joins TRBV2 to TRBJ2-7; TRBD1 is a possible D gene (6 bases). CDR1 SNHLY and CDR2 FYNNEI come from the germline V gene. Trimming removed 6 bases at V and 2 bases at J, with 17 bases between. This CDR3 comprises 15 residues. As DNA, the CDR3 is TGTGCCAGCAGGTCGGACAGTTATGCCGCCTACGAGCAGTACTTC. Translating gives CASRSDSYAAYEQYF. The variable domain in full, completed from reference TRBV2 and TRBJ2-7, reads EPEVTQTPSHQVTQMGQEVILRCVPISNHLYFYWYRQILGQKVEFLVSFYNNEISEKSEIFDDQFSVERPDGSNFTLKIRSTKLEDSAMYFCASRSDSYAAYEQYFGPGTRLTVT.

V and J are TRBV4-2 and TRBJ2-5, with 11 bases fitting TRBD2. This CDR3 spans 16 amino acids. The V and J ends lost 0 bases and 2 bases, in that order; junction bases with no gene match: 2. In germline, CDR1 is LGHNA, CDR2 YNFKEQ. The CDR3 is CASSQDGTSGQETQYF. CDR3 DNA sequence: TGTGCCAGCAGCCAAGATGGGACTAGCGGTCAAGAGACCCAGTACTTC.